This TCR beta chain was captured in a study of blood T cell repertoires in COVID-19. Study overall: Spain, Italy and the United States supplied samples that represented acute and convalescent COVID-19. Sources were T cells, B-cell-depleted T cells, or PBMCs; the material itself was cDNA or gDNA.

Participants had their cohort set by participant-reported clinical history. V shed 6 bases, J shed 3 bases, and the junction held 8 bases outside the gene matches. The CDR3 totals 16 residues. Looked up from germline, CDR1 is LGHNT and CDR2 is FRNRAP. Source study methods: Estimation of nucleated cell counts was performed using reference gene primer amplification. Clones were sequenced by immunoSEQ multiplex PCR, and TCRdb holds only the in-frame ones, with some missing. V and J calls and clone size come straight from that table; D and trimming were deduced from the DNA. Of approximately 360,000 clones in the sample, more than 75% were seen once.

Sample: PBMCs or T cells enriched from blood (not recorded which). The receptor was derived from a woman between 25 and 40 years old with acute COVID-19. The chain uses TRBV12-5 and TRBJ2-3; 11 bases align to TRBD2. CDR3 sequence reads: CASGPGLAGGTDTQYF. DNA for the CDR3: TGTGCTAGTGGACCTGGGCTAGCGGGGGGAACAGATACGCAGTATTTT.